This TCR beta chain was captured by sequencing in a study of T cells in Graves' hyperthyroidism and ophthalmopathy. General study findings and limits: Clonotypes that were expanded in thyroid above 0.001 mostly appeared in blood too.

This clonotype was observed many times. Its target is unknown. Amplification targeted TCR beta CDR3 regions from RNA transcripts. Researchers ran a first-round RT-PCR on the TCR CDR3 using the HTBI primer set. One entry per CDR3 protein results from TCRdb running MiXCR on the multiplex PCR reads. The repertoire holds some 770,000 distinct CDR3 sequences, with approximately 16% as singletons. This CDR3 is 14 amino acids long. V was pared by 6 bases and J by 0 bases, with 3 bases of the junction left unmatched. V and J are TRBV12-3 or TRBV12-4 and TRBJ2-3; 7 bases agree with TRBD2. The sample comprised blood. The TCR originated in a man between 18 and 29 years old with Graves' hyperthyroidism. This CDR3 reads CASRSGESTDTQYF. DNA for the CDR3: TGTGCCAGCAGGAGCGGGGAAAGCACAGATACGCAGTATTTT.